This is a list of T cell receptor beta chains from one sample in a study of blood T cell repertoires in COVID-19. Libraries were prepared by immunoSEQ multiplex PCR; TCRdb keeps only in-frame clonotypes and omits some of them. The data show about 130,000 clones, with approximately 88% seen just once and over 9% held by the top ten. The sample was peripheral blood. The receptors stem from a man aged 50-59 years with acute or convalescent COVID-19. The CDR3 runs from the conserved cysteine through the conserved F or W. D genes are given only for firm matches. The listing skips clone size in some rows; elsewhere it reads once, few, many or a size class.

clone_size	v_call	j_call	d_call	cdr3_nt	cdr3_aa
.	TRBV3-1/TRBV3-2	TRBJ2-2	TRBD2	TGTGCCAGCAGCCAGGCGGGGGGGCCTCCCGGGGAGCTGTTTTTT	CASSQAGGPPGELFF
.	TRBV21-1	TRBJ1-1	.	TGTGCCAGCAGCAAAGCAGGGGGGGGAGCTTTCTTT	CASSKAGGGAFF
.	TRBV7-2	TRBJ2-3	TRBD2	TGTGCCAGCAGCTTATTAGGGGACTACACAGATACGCAGTATTTT	CASSLLGDYTDTQYF
once	TRBV5-6	TRBJ2-2	.	TGTGCCAGCAGCTTGTGGTGGCAGGGGAACACCGGGGAGCTGTTTTTT	CASSLWWQGNTGELFF
.	TRBV28	TRBJ2-3	TRBD1	TGTGCCAGCCGCCATACTACAGGGGATTACACAGATACGCAGTATTTT	CASRHTTGDYTDTQYF
once	TRBV28	TRBJ2-5	.	TGTGCCAGCAGTTCAAGGGGTGGACAGTCTAAGGAGACCCAGTACTTC	CASSSRGGQSKETQYF
.	TRBV11-2	TRBJ2-2	.	TGTGCCAGCAGCGGTAGACAGTTCGCGAACACCGGGGAGCTGTTTTTT	CASSGRQFANTGELFF
.	TRBV7-2	TRBJ2-2	.	TGTGCCAGCAGCTTACTCGGAGGGACCGGGGAGCTGTTTTTT	CASSLLGGTGELFF
.	TRBV5-1	TRBJ2-1	.	TGCGCCAGCAGCTTGGGACTAGATTGGTCCTACAATGAGCAGTTCTTC	CASSLGLDWSYNEQFF
few	TRBV19	TRBJ1-1	TRBD1	TGTGCCAGTACAACAGGGGGCACTGAAGCTTTCTTT	CASTTGGTEAFF
.	TRBV10-3	TRBJ1-1	.	TGTGCCATCAGTGAGTCGAAGGGGCACAGGGTGGCTTTCTTT	CAISESKGHRVAFF
.	TRBV27	TRBJ2-3	TRBD2	TGTGCCAGCAGTGGGGGACTAGCGAGCACAGATACGCAGTATTTT	CASSGGLASTDTQYF
.	TRBV19	TRBJ1-2	TRBD1	TGTGCCAGTAGTCCCCGGGACAGTGTAGCTAACTATGGCTACACCTTC	CASSPRDSVANYGYTF
.	TRBV5-4	TRBJ2-1	.	TGTGCCAGCAGCTTGGGTACAGGTGGAGGGATATACAATGAGCAGTTCTTC	CASSLGTGGGIYNEQFF
.	TRBV6-2/TRBV6-3	TRBJ2-7	TRBD2	TGTGCCAGCAGTCCCCGTGGACTAGCTACCTACGAGCAGTACTTC	CASSPRGLATYEQYF
.	TRBV6-5	TRBJ1-1	.	TGTGCCAGCAGTTACCAACAGGGTCTACCCTCTGAAGCTTTCTTT	CASSYQQGLPSEAFF
.	TRBV5-1	TRBJ2-2	.	TGCGCCAGCAGCTTCGCCGGGGAGCTGTTTTTT	CASSFAGELFF
.	TRBV14	TRBJ1-5	.	TGTGCCAGCAGCCCTCTTGGGACTAATCAGCCCCAGCATTTT	CASSPLGTNQPQHF
.	TRBV28	TRBJ1-4	TRBD1	TGTGCCAGCGGGTCACAGGGGGCGCGGAAACTGTTTTTT	CASGSQGARKLFF
.	TRBV29-1	TRBJ1-1	TRBD1	TGCAGCGTTGAAGGGACAGGGGGGAAATTGACTGAAGCTTTCTTT	CSVEGTGGKLTEAFF
few	TRBV5-1	TRBJ1-1	TRBD1	TGCGCCAGCAGCTCATCAATCAGGACAGGCGGGGTCACTGAAGCTTTCTTT	CASSSSIRTGGVTEAFF
.	TRBV5-1	TRBJ2-5	TRBD2	TGCGCCAGCAGCTTGGGGGACTATCTGCAAGAGACCCAGTACTTC	CASSLGDYLQETQYF
.	TRBV6-1	TRBJ2-7	.	TGTGCCAGCAGTGATCGCAGAGGGTGGGACTTC	CASSDRRGWDF
.	TRBV6-5	TRBJ1-1	.	TGTGCCAGCAGTTACGGCGCCACGGGGAACACTGAAGCTTTCTTT	CASSYGATGNTEAFF
.	TRBV6-5	TRBJ1-1	.	TGTGCCAGCAGGTTAGACAGGATGAACACTGAAGCTTTCTTT	CASRLDRMNTEAFF
.	TRBV28	TRBJ1-4	TRBD1	TGTGCCAGCAGTACCCCCGGGACAGGAACCGAAAAACTGTTTTTT	CASSTPGTGTEKLFF
.	TRBV28	TRBJ1-6	.	TGTGCCAGCAGTTTAGGAGGGGCTCGCTCACCCCTCCACTTT	CASSLGGARSPLHF
.	TRBV3-1/TRBV3-2	TRBJ1-1	.	TGTGCCAGCACCGGGGGGTGGACTGAAGCTTTCTTT	CASTGGWTEAFF
.	TRBV11-3	TRBJ2-3	TRBD2	TGTGCCAGCAGCTCTTCTAGCGGGAGCCCCACAGATACGCAGTATTTT	CASSSSSGSPTDTQYF
.	TRBV7-9	TRBJ2-3	TRBD2	TGTGCCAGCAGCTTCCGGACTAGCGGGAGATTCACAGATACGCAGTATTTT	CASSFRTSGRFTDTQYF
.	TRBV7-9	TRBJ1-1	.	TGTGCCAGCAGCTTTCATTCGAACACTGAAGCTTTCTTT	CASSFHSNTEAFF
.	TRBV7-3	TRBJ1-2	TRBD1	TGTGCCAGCAGCCGACTAGGACAGGGAGGTGGCTACACCTTC	CASSRLGQGGGYTF
.	TRBV5-5	TRBJ1-6	.	TGTGCCAGCAGCTTGGATCCGGGTTTCAATTCACCCCTCCACTTT	CASSLDPGFNSPLHF
.	TRBV3-1/TRBV3-2	TRBJ1-5	.	TGTGCCAGCAGCCTCCCTATGTCCGGGCCCCAGCATTTT	CASSLPMSGPQHF
.	TRBV9	TRBJ2-2	TRBD2	TGTGCCAGCAGCGTAGAGCCCCTAGCGGGGATCTACACCGGGGAGCTGTTTTTT	CASSVEPLAGIYTGELFF
.	TRBV2	TRBJ1-5	.	TGTGCCAGCAATACAGGTTACCAGCCCCAGCATTTT	CASNTGYQPQHF
.	TRBV11-2	TRBJ1-6	.	TGTGCCAGCAGCTCGGCGGTTCTCGGTTCACCCCTCCACTTT	CASSSAVLGSPLHF
once	TRBV6-5	TRBJ1-6	TRBD1	TGTGCCAGCAGTTACCTGGGACAGGGTAATTCACCCCTCCACTTT	CASSYLGQGNSPLHF
.	TRBV19	TRBJ1-5	TRBD1	TGTGCCAGTAGTGCCGACCCACCGGACAGGCCGATTAGCAATCAGCCCCAGCATTTT	CASSADPPDRPISNQPQHF
.	TRBV5-1	TRBJ1-2	.	TGCGCCAGCAGCTTGGAAGGGGTGGATGGCTACACCTTC	CASSLEGVDGYTF
once	TRBV6-1	TRBJ2-5	TRBD2	TGTGCCAGCAGTGAAGCCCTAGCGGGAGAACGAGAGACCCAGTACTTC	CASSEALAGERETQYF
.	TRBV30	TRBJ1-4	TRBD1	TGTGCCTGGACGGTGGGACAGGGTAATGAAAAACTGTTTTTT	CAWTVGQGNEKLFF
.	TRBV28	TRBJ1-2	.	TGTGCCAGCAGCCCCCACAGCTATGGCTACACCTTC	CASSPHSYGYTF
few	TRBV20-1	TRBJ2-1	.	TGCAGTGCCTATTTGAATGAGCAGTTCTTC	CSAYLNEQFF
.	TRBV2	TRBJ2-5	.	TGTGCCAGCAGTGAAACTCGAGAGACCCAGTACTTC	CASSETRETQYF
.	TRBV2	TRBJ2-3	TRBD2	TGTGCCAGCAGTGAACGGTCTAGCGGGGGGCCGGATACGCAGTATTTT	CASSERSSGGPDTQYF
.	TRBV18	TRBJ1-1	.	TGTGCCAGCTCACCGCAAGGACAGAACACTGAAGCTTTCTTT	CASSPQGQNTEAFF
.	TRBV28	TRBJ1-2	.	TGTGCCAGCAGTTTTGAGGCCTATGGCTACACCTTC	CASSFEAYGYTF
.	TRBV29-1	TRBJ1-5	TRBD1	TGCAGCGTTCGCGACAGGGGTAATCAGCCCCAGCATTTT	CSVRDRGNQPQHF
once	TRBV7-9	TRBJ2-5	.	TGTGCCAGCAGCTCCCCTAGGGTGCAGGGGTCGGGGACCCAGTACTTC	CASSSPRVQGSGTQYF
.	TRBV10-3	TRBJ1-6	.	TGTGCCATCAGTGAGAAGGAGGACAGCCATTCACCCCTCCACTTT	CAISEKEDSHSPLHF
.	TRBV18	TRBJ2-5	.	TGTGCCAGCTCACCGAGTTGGGCTTCCAGCGAGACCCAGTACTTC	CASSPSWASSETQYF
.	TRBV7-2	TRBJ2-1	TRBD1	TGTGCCAGCAGCTTAGTAGGGACAGCTTACAATGAGCAGTTCTTC	CASSLVGTAYNEQFF
.	TRBV7-2	TRBJ2-1	.	TGTGCCAGCAGCTTTACGGGGACTTTACCCTACAATGAGCAGTTCTTC	CASSFTGTLPYNEQFF
.	TRBV5-1	TRBJ1-4	.	TGCGCCAGCAAGTACAGGGAAGGGGAAAAACTGTTTTTT	CASKYREGEKLFF
.	TRBV6-6	TRBJ1-4	.	TGTGCCAGCAGCCCCCGGGAAAAACTGTTTTTT	CASSPREKLFF
.	TRBV30	TRBJ1-3	TRBD1	TGTGCCTGGAGTGTAGGGGGCTTCTTCTCTGGAAACACCATATATTTT	CAWSVGGFFSGNTIYF
.	TRBV3-1/TRBV3-2	TRBJ1-1	.	TGTGCCAGCTCCTCCAGGGAAGGCACTGAAGCTTTCTTT	CASSSREGTEAFF
.	TRBV25-1	TRBJ2-2	.	TGTGCCAGCAGTGAATGGAGGTCCCTGAGCCACACCGGGGAGCTGTTTTTT	CASSEWRSLSHTGELFF